A single sample gave rise to the 27 T cell receptor beta chains below, sequenced in a study of blood T cell repertoires in COVID-19. Sequencing used immunoSEQ multiplex PCR; TCRdb keeps in-frame clones, though not all of them. The profile shows roughly 140,000 clones, approximately 80% of them singletons. The specimen sequenced was peripheral blood. These receptors came from a man between 60 and 75 years old with active or convalescent COVID-19.

The chain carries TRBV12-3 or TRBV12-4 and TRBJ1-1; 8 nucleotides line up with TRBD1. The V and J ends lost 3 bases and 4 bases, in that order; junction bases with no gene match: 1. CDR3 length: 13 residues. The CDR3 DNA reads as TGTGCCAGCAGTTTGCAGGGGGCCACTGAAGCTTTCTTT. It codes for CASSLQGATEAFF.

This sequence joins TRBV6-5 and TRBJ1-1; D is uncertain. The CDR3 sequence is 13 residues long. CDR1 is MNHEY, CDR2 SVGAGI, per germline. Between the trimmed V and J ends, which lost 10 bases and 6 bases, there was a span of 18 bases. The CDR3 here is CATSFGVASEAFF. The CDR3 DNA reads as TGTGCCACCTCATTCGGGGTAGCTTCTGAAGCTTTCTTT.

This chain uses TRBV24-1 with TRBJ2-1; 14 nucleotides line up with TRBD2. V lost 9 bases and J lost 3; bases outside the gene matches: 9. CDR3 length: 17 residues. Germline CDR1 reads KGHDR; CDR2 reads SFDVKD. In DNA form, the CDR3 reads TGTGCCACCGCCCCGGGACTAGCGGGAGAGGACTACAATGAGCAGTTCTTC. Protein product: CATAPGLAGEDYNEQFF.

This chain joins TRBV5-5 and TRBJ2-1; 7 positions agree with TRBD1. V shed 4 bases, J shed 8 bases, and the junction held 15 bases outside the gene matches. The germline CDR1 and CDR2 sequences are SGHKS and YYEKEE (reference sequence). The CDR3 consists of 16 residues. CDR3 protein: CASSPGQVFNLDEQFF. The CDR3 nucleotides read TGTGCCAGCAGCCCCGGACAGGTCTTTAATCTGGATGAGCAGTTCTTC.

The chain links TRBV27 to TRBJ1-4; TRBD1 agrees at 7 bases. V dropped 6 bases and J dropped 8; count of bases not matched to a gene: 12. The germline V gene has CDR1 MNHEY and CDR2 SMNVEV (reference sequence). The CDR3 length is 15 residues. The CDR3 DNA reads TGTGCCAGCAGCCTGAACAGGGGCCAGGGCGAAAAACTGTTTTTT. Encoded protein: CASSLNRGQGEKLFF.

The CDR3 sequence is CATCVGLGANVLTF. For the CDR3, the DNA is TGTGCCACCTGCGTCGGTCTCGGGGCCAACGTCCTGACTTTC. V is TRBV5-6 and J is TRBJ2-6; D ambiguous. Trimming left V 9 bases short and J 4 bases short, with 14 bases between. The CDR3 runs 14 residues. Germline lookup yields CDR1 SGHDT and CDR2 YYEEEE.

The chain combines TRBV5-1 with TRBJ1-2; D unclear. Germline V lookup: CDR1 SGHRS, CDR2 YFSETQ. Trimming left V 0 bases short and J 2 bases short, with 8 bases between. The CDR3 loop spans 14 amino acids. DNA of the CDR3: TGCGCCAGCAGCTTGGGCCGAGAGAACTATGGCTACACCTTC. Translating it yields CASSLGRENYGYTF.

The chain employs TRBV28 and TRBJ1-4, with D perhaps TRBD1 (5 bases). The V gene's germline CDR1 is MDHEN and CDR2 SYDVKM. The CDR3 totals 12 residues. With 8 bases removed from V and 7 bases from J, the gap between germline ends came to 11 bases. The CDR3 sequence is CASRAGPEKLFF. The CDR3 DNA is TGTGCCAGCCGCGCAGGGCCTGAAAAACTGTTTTTT.

CDR3 protein: CASSSAPGTGQNIQYF. CDR3 nucleotides: TGTGCCAGCAGCTCCGCGCCTGGGACAGGGCAAAACATTCAGTACTTC. The V and J genes are TRBV7-2 and TRBJ2-4; TRBD1 matches at 9 bases. V dropped 4 bases and J dropped 5; count of bases not matched to a gene: 9. CDR3 length: 16 residues. Germline V gene lookup returns CDR1 SGHTA and CDR2 FQGNSA.

The chain uses TRBV30 and TRBJ1-5; possible D gene TRBD1, 6 bases. Germline V gene lookup returns CDR1 GTSNPN and CDR2 SVGIG (reference sequence). The V and J ends lost 0 bases and 10 bases respectively, with 16 bases between them. The CDR3 has 14 amino acids. The CDR3 loop is CAWSVLGGRRPQHF. CDR3 nucleotide sequence: TGTGCCTGGAGTGTACTCGGGGGGCGCCGACCCCAGCATTTT.

V is TRBV18 and J is TRBJ1-1, with TRBD1 matching 8 bases. This CDR3 comprises 15 residues. With 5 bases clipped from V and 4 bases from J, the junction kept 9 bases outside the gene matches. From germline, CDR1 is KGHSH and CDR2 LQKENI. DNA of the CDR3: TGTGCCAGCTCAGATAGACAGGGGACGGGCACTGAAGCTTTCTTT. As protein: CASSDRQGTGTEAFF.

The chain joins TRBV19 to TRBJ2-4; 10 bases agree with TRBD2. V dropped 1 base and J dropped 0; count of bases not matched to a gene: 12. CDR3 length: 20 residues. Germline CDR1 and CDR2: LNHDA and SQIVND (reference sequence). Here the CDR3 DNA reads TGTGCCAGTAGTATAGGGGTTTTGAGCGGGAGGGAGTCAGCCAAAAACATTCAGTACTTC. Translation gives CASSIGVLSGRESAKNIQYF.

This chain uses TRBV12-3 or TRBV12-4 with TRBJ1-1; possible D gene TRBD1, 6 bases. With 6 bases removed from V and 10 bases from J, the gap between germline ends came to 12 bases. The length of the CDR3 is 11 residues. CDR3 sequence: CASSLGRGAFF. The CDR3 bases are TGTGCCAGCAGCCTGGGCAGGGGAGCTTTCTTT.

This chain links TRBV19 with TRBJ2-2; 7 nucleotides line up with TRBD1. The CDR3 has 16 amino acids. The germline CDR1 and CDR2 sequences are LNHDA and SQIVND (reference sequence). The ends lost 3 bases at V and 6 bases at J; junction bases unmatched: 10. The CDR3 nucleotides are TGTGCCAGTAGTATTGTACTGGGACAGCTCCCCGGGGAGCTGTTTTTT. Translating gives CASSIVLGQLPGELFF.

This sequence joins TRBV4-1 and TRBJ1-1; D gene unclear. CDR3 size: 15 residues. CDR1 and CDR2 from the germline V gene are MGHRA and YSYEKL. V was pared by 4 bases and J by 1 base, with 13 bases between. The CDR3: CASSPSRTPNTEAFF. The CDR3 coding sequence is TGCGCCAGCAGCCCTTCACGGACTCCGAACACTGAAGCTTTCTTT.

J is TRBJ2-5 and V is TRBV6-6, with 10 bases identical to TRBD2. The CDR3 is made up of 15 amino acids. J was trimmed by 6 bases and V by 2 bases; bases with no gene match: 6. In germline, CDR1 is MNHNY, CDR2 SVGAGI (reference sequence). CDR3 amino acids: CASSYSGGGQKTQYF. The CDR3 DNA is TGTGCCAGCAGTTACAGCGGGGGGGGGCAAAAGACCCAGTACTTC.

The rearrangement uses TRBV2 and TRBJ1-5, with 10 positions matching TRBD1. The CDR3 is 15 residues long. CDR1 and CDR2 from the germline V gene are SNHLY and FYNNEI. J was trimmed by 5 bases and V by 6 bases; bases with no gene match: 7. CDR3 loop: CASSTDRGLDQPQHF. Here the CDR3 DNA reads TGTGCCAGCAGCACCGACAGGGGGCTTGATCAGCCCCAGCATTTT.

This chain joins TRBV7-9 and TRBJ2-2; possible D gene TRBD1, 6 bases. Germline V gives CDR1 SEHNR, CDR2 FQNEAQ (reference sequence). CDR3 length: 15 residues. The V end was cut by 5 bases, the J end by 4 bases, with 14 bases between. This chain's CDR3 is CASSRSGQITGELFF. Written as DNA, the CDR3 is TGTGCCAGCAGCCGATCCGGACAGATCACCGGGGAGCTGTTTTTT.

The chain combines TRBV30 with TRBJ1-2; D uncertain. The CDR3 has 12 amino acids. V was cut by 3 bases and J by 2 bases, with 7 bases left in between. The germline V gene encodes CDR1 GTSNPN and CDR2 SVGIG (reference sequence). The CDR3 DNA reads TGTGCCTGGAGCCCGGGGAACTATGGCTACACCTTC. Translation gives CAWSPGNYGYTF.

The rearrangement joins TRBV24-1 to TRBJ2-3, with 9 bases identical to TRBD1. The CDR3 runs 15 residues. Per the germline V gene, CDR1 is KGHDR and CDR2 is SFDVKD. V gave up 9 bases and J gave up 4 bases; unmatched junction bases: 10. CDR3: CATGQGQGFPDTQYF. For the CDR3, the DNA is TGTGCCACCGGACAGGGACAGGGCTTCCCAGATACGCAGTATTTT.

The chain has TRBV19 and TRBJ1-6; D perhaps matches TRBD1 (6 bases). The CDR3 loop spans 17 amino acids. Trimming pared 6 bases from V and 3 bases from J, leaving 18 bases between. Germline V lookup: CDR1 LNHDA, CDR2 SQIVND (reference sequence). The CDR3 DNA reads TGTGCCAGTAGCCTGGGACATCGACTCCTCTATAATTCACCCCTCCACTTT. Protein product: CASSLGHRLLYNSPLHF.

This clone was detected once. The V and J genes are TRBV5-6 and TRBJ1-1; 7 nucleotides align to TRBD1. This CDR3 is built from 15 residues. Trimming cost V 0 bases and J 1 base; bases outside gene matches: 3. CDR1 SGHDT and CDR2 YYEEEE come from the germline V gene. For the CDR3, the DNA is TGTGCCAGCAGCTTGGTGTGGACAGGGAACACTGAAGCTTTCTTT. It codes for CASSLVWTGNTEAFF.

The rearrangement links TRBV4-1 to TRBJ2-1; the match to TRBD2 covers 8 bases. With 0 bases clipped from V and 2 bases from J, the junction kept 6 bases outside the gene matches. Germline V lookup: CDR1 MGHRA, CDR2 YSYEKL. There are 17 residues in the CDR3. The CDR3 nucleotides are TGCGCCAGCAGCCAAGACGTTACTAGCGGTACCTACAATGAGCAGTTCTTC. This sequence encodes CASSQDVTSGTYNEQFF.

The sample holds many counts of this clone. The V and J genes are TRBV19 and TRBJ1-6, with D possibly matching TRBD1 (5 bases). The CDR3 runs to 14 residues. The V gene lost 7 bases and the J gene lost 7 bases, with 14 bases spanning the gap. Germline V gene sequence: CDR1 LNHDA, CDR2 SQIVND (reference sequence). The CDR3 is CASISRERNSPLHF. The CDR3 bases are TGTGCCAGTATTAGCAGGGAACGCAATTCACCCCTCCACTTT.

The V and J genes are TRBV2 and TRBJ1-5; D is undetermined. Germline CDR1 and CDR2: SNHLY and FYNNEI. The CDR3 totals 15 residues. V was clipped by 7 bases and J by 0 bases, with 13 bases between them. CDR3 amino acids: CASNVRQYSNQPQHF. Here the CDR3 DNA reads TGTGCCAGCAACGTCAGACAATATAGCAATCAGCCCCAGCATTTT.

The gene calls are TRBV6-5 and TRBJ2-7; 8 nucleotides line up with TRBD2. CDR1 and CDR2 from the germline V gene are MNHEY and SVGAGI. Trimming took 4 bases from V and 5 from J; bases not matched to a gene: 10. The CDR3 length is 15 residues. CDR3 nucleotide sequence: TGTGCCAGCAGTTCGTCGGCGGGACTAGTCCACGAGCAGTACGTC. This codes for CASSSSAGLVHEQYV.

The chain recombines TRBV4-3 with TRBJ1-2; D unclear. Trimming pared 4 bases from V and 4 bases from J, leaving 10 bases between. Germline values: CDR1 LGHNA, CDR2 YSLEER. The length of the CDR3 is 13 residues. DNA of the CDR3: TGCGCCAGCAGCCCTGAGGGAACCTATGGCTACACCTTC. Residues: CASSPEGTYGYTF.